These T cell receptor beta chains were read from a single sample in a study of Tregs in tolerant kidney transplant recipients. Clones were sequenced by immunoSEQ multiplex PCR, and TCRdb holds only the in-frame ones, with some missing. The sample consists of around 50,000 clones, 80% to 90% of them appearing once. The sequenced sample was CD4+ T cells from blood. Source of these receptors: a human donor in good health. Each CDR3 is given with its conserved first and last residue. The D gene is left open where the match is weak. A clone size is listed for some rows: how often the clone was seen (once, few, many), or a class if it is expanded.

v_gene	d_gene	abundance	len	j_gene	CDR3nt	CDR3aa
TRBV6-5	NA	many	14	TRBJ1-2	TGTGCCAGCAGTTCCACGGGGACTGCCCATGGCTACACCTTC	CASSSTGTAHGYTF
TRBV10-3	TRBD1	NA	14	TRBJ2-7	TGTGCCATCAGGGTGGACAGGTCAAGATACGAGCAGTACTTC	CAIRVDRSRYEQYF
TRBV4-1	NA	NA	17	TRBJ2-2	TGCGCCAGCAGCCAAGAAATCCCGGTCCGGTGGACCGGGGAGCTGTTTTTT	CASSQEIPVRWTGELFF
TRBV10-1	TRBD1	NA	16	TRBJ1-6	TGCGCCAGCCTCTTATGGGACAGAACCTATAATTCACCCCTCCACTTT	CASLLWDRTYNSPLHF
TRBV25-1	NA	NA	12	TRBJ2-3	TGTGCCAGCACCAAAGCGGCAGATACGCAGTATTTT	CASTKAADTQYF
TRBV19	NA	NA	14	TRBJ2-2	TGTGCCAGTAGGGGTGTGTGGCCCCCCGGGGAGCTGTTTTTT	CASRGVWPPGELFF
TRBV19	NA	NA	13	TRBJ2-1	TGTGCCAGTAACGATAGAGGGGAAGGTGAGCAGTTCTTC	CASNDRGEGEQFF
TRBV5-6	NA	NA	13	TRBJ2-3	TGTGCCAGCATGGTGCAGATCACAGATACGCAGTATTTT	CASMVQITDTQYF
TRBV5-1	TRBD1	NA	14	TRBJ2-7	TGCGCCAGCAGCGGGGGACAGGGGATTCACGAGCAGTACTTC	CASSGGQGIHEQYF
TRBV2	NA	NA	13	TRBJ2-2	TGTGCCAGCAGCCCGACTATGTCCGGGGAGCTGTTTTTT	CASSPTMSGELFF
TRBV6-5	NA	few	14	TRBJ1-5	TGTGCCAGCAGTCGACAGGAGGGGCATCAGCCCCAGCATTTT	CASSRQEGHQPQHF
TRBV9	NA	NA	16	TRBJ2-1	TGTGCCAGCAGCGCGATTCGACCCGGGGGAGTCGATGAGCAGTTCTTC	CASSAIRPGGVDEQFF
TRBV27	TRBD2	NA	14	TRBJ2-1	TGTGCCAGCAGTTTAAGTTTCGGGGGGGGCTGGCAGTTCTTC	CASSLSFGGGWQFF
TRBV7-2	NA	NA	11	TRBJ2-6	TGTGCCAGCAGCTTTCGGAACGTCCTGACTTTC	CASSFRNVLTF
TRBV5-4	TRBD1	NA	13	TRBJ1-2	TGTGCCAGCAGCCCACAGGGGGCGCGTGGCTACACCTTC	CASSPQGARGYTF
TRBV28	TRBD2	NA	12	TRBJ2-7	TGTGCCATCCGGACTAGCGGCTACGAGCAGTACTTC	CAIRTSGYEQYF
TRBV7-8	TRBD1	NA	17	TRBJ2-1	TGTGCCAGCAGCCCCCGTCCGGGGGGACAGGGGACCAATGAGCAGTTCTTC	CASSPRPGGQGTNEQFF
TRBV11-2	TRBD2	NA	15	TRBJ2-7	TGTGCCAGCAGCCGCGTAATGGGAGGGAAGTACGAGCAGTACTTC	CASSRVMGGKYEQYF
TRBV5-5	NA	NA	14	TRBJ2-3	TGTGCCAGCAGCATACAGGGAATCACAGATACGCAGTATTTT	CASSIQGITDTQYF
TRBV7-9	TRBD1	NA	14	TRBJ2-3	TGTGCCAGCAGCCGGGACAGGGGCCCAGATACGCAGTATTTT	CASSRDRGPDTQYF
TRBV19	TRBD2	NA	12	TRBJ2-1	TGTGCCAGTAGTGGACTAGCGGGAGCGGAGTTCTTC	CASSGLAGAEFF
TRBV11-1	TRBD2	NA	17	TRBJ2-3	TGTGCCAGCAGCTTAGATACCCAGCGGGGGTTCCCAGATACGCAGTATTTT	CASSLDTQRGFPDTQYF
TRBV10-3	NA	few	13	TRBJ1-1	TGTGCCATCAGTGAAGGCCGGAACACTGAAGCTTTCTTT	CAISEGRNTEAFF
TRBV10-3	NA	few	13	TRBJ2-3	TGTGCCATCGGGAGCGGGCTCACAGATACGCAGTATTTT	CAIGSGLTDTQYF
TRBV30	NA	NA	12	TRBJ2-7	TGTGCCTGGAGTGCTCAGGGGTACGAGCAGTACTTC	CAWSAQGYEQYF
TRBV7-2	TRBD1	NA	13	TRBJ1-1	TGTGCCAGCAGCTTGACAGGGAGCACTGAAGCTTTCTTT	CASSLTGSTEAFF
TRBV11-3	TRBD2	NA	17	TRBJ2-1	TGTGCCAGCAGCTTAGGGGTGGTAGCGGGAGACAATAATGAGCAGTTCTTC	CASSLGVVAGDNNEQFF
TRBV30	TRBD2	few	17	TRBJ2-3	TGTGCCTGGAGCTCTTTTCGGACTAGCGGGAGCACAGATACGCAGTATTTT	CAWSSFRTSGSTDTQYF
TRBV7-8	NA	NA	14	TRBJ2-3	TGTGCCAGCAGCCTGACCAGCGCCATTGATACGCAGTATTTT	CASSLTSAIDTQYF
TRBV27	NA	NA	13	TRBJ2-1	TGTGCCAGCAGTTCCCCAGGGGCCGATGAGCAGTTCTTC	CASSSPGADEQFF
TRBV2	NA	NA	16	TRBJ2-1	TGTGCCAGCAGTGAGCTTGCTAGCAGAATATACAATGAGCAGTTCTTC	CASSELASRIYNEQFF
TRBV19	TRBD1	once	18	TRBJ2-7	TGTGCCAGTAGTATAGGATCCCGGGGGACAGGGGTACCCTACGAGCAGTACTTC	CASSIGSRGTGVPYEQYF
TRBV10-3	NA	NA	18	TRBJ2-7	TGTGCCATCGCACTCAGGACGAGCCCAACTAGTTTTGACTACGAGCAGTACTTC	CAIALRTSPTSFDYEQYF
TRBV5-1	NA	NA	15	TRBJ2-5	TGCGCCAGCAGCTCGGCGTTACTAGGACAAGAGACCCAGTACTTC	CASSSALLGQETQYF
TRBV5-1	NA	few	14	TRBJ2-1	TGCGCCAGCAGAAGGTCTAGCGCTAACAATGAGCAGTTCTTC	CASRRSSANNEQFF
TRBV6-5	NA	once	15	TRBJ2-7	TGTGCCAGCAGTTCCCAGCCGTCCTTCTCCTACGAGCAGTACTTC	CASSSQPSFSYEQYF
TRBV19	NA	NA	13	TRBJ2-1	TGTGCCAGTAGTGGCAGCCGGTACAATGAGCAGTTCTTC	CASSGSRYNEQFF
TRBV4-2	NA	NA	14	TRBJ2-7	TGTGCCAGCAGCCGAAGGTCACTAGCAGACGAGCAGTACTTC	CASSRRSLADEQYF
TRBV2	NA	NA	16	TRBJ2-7	TGTGCCAGCAGTGAAATTCTGGCAGGAGTCTCCTACGAGCAGTACTTC	CASSEILAGVSYEQYF
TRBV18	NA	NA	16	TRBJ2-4	TGTGCCAGCTCACCACCGAACTTTTCGGTCAGAAACATTCAGTACTTC	CASSPPNFSVRNIQYF
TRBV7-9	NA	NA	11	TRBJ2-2	TGTGCCAGCAGCTTGACCGGGGAGCTGTTTTTT	CASSLTGELFF
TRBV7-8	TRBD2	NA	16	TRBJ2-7	TGTGCCAGCAGCGTAAGACTAGCGCCCAGCTCCTACGAGCAGTACTTC	CASSVRLAPSSYEQYF
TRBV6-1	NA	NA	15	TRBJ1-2	TGTGCCAGCAGAGTACAAGGATCAGGGGACTATGGCTACACCTTC	CASRVQGSGDYGYTF
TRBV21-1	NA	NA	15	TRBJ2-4	TGTGCCAGCAGCAAAGACGTGGGGCACTCCAACATTCAGTACTTC	CASSKDVGHSNIQYF
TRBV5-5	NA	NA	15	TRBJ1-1	TGTGCCAGCAGCTCCATAAGCAGGGTTGATACTGAAGCTTTCTTT	CASSSISRVDTEAFF
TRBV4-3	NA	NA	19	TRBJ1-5	TGCGCCAGCAGCCAAGAAGGGGGGGCCAGCAGGGGCCGCCATCAGCCCCAGCATTTT	CASSQEGGASRGRHQPQHF
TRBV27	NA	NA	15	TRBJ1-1	TGTGCCAGCAGTTTAGGTTTCCAGGGGCGCGGGGGAGCTTTCTTT	CASSLGFQGRGGAFF
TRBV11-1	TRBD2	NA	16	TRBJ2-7	TGTGCCAGCAGCCCTGGGGGACTAGCCCCTTCCTACGAGCAGTACTTC	CASSPGGLAPSYEQYF